The clone carrying this TCR beta chain was counted a few times. Its target is not known. The V end was cut by 4 bases, the J end by 4 bases, with 7 bases between. The germline V gene has CDR1 SQVTM and CDR2 ANQGSEA. The CDR3 consists of 11 residues. The source of the sample is a study of regulatory T cells in long-lasting Graves disease. Study-level information: The definition of persistent Graves' disease was over 5 years of antithyroid drugs with positive TSH receptor antibodies.

Through Arm-PCR of CDR3 regions and iRepertoire HTBI primers, TCR beta libraries were built. MiXCR, run by TCRdb on the multiplex PCR reads, gives a single entry per CDR3 protein. The data show 500,000 to 700,000 distinct CDR3 sequences, roughly 30% seen once. Findings and caveats of the study: There was favoring of TRBV28, TRBJ1-2 and TRBJ2-5 in persistent disease. Patients with persistent disease shared 2,741 public clonotypes, outpacing the roughly 970 shared by new patients.

Time point here: persistent/refractory GD, antithyroid drugs over 5 years with positive TRAb. Generation of the TCR library employed RNA extracted from PBMCs. Tubes containing EDTA received approximately 8.7 milliliters of drawn peripheral blood. The sample in question was peripheral blood mononuclear cells (PBMCs), obtained when the disease was refractory, from a patient treated with antithyroid drugs. This chain joins TRBV29-1 and TRBJ1-1, with D unresolved. The sequence was obtained from a female donor with Graves disease. The CDR3 loop reads CSVVVGTEAFF. The CDR3 DNA reads as TGCAGCGTTGTGGTGGGCACTGAAGCTTTCTTT.